This T cell receptor (beta chain) came from a study of cytomegalovirus exposure and HLA in healthy donors. Study-wide points: A later analysis reported that several of the most significant clusters appeared to be linked to common viral pathogens, among them Epstein-Barr virus. In a later analysis, donors in an Asian-associated ancestry cluster reportedly had fewer N-insertions in productive TCRs than the cohort mean.

With respect to this clone: As yet, its antigen is unknown.

Germline lookup yields CDR1 PRHDT and CDR2 FYEKMQ (reference sequence). The V and J ends lost 1 base and 8 bases respectively, with 15 bases between them. This CDR3 contains 15 residues. With 60 Vbeta and 13 Jbeta primers, the PCR was carried out. Libraries were prepared by immunoSEQ multiplex PCR; TCRdb keeps only in-frame clonotypes and omits some of them. Of just over 150,000 clones listed, over 75% were seen once; the top ten hold approximately 0.89%. Sequencing used PBMCs. The source of this sequence is a woman in her forties or fifties in good health and CMV-seropositive. This chain uses TRBV13 with TRBJ2-1, with D perhaps matching TRBD1 (6 bases). The CDR3 region is CASSLEDRLGDEQFF. The CDR3 region has the DNA TGTGCCAGCAGCTTAGAAGACAGGTTAGGAGATGAGCAGTTCTTC.